This T cell receptor beta chain was recovered during a study of T-cell reconstitution after alpha-beta-depleted transplantation in children. Unique molecular identifiers were built into the TCRbeta library. Each CDR3 protein gets one entry after TCRdb re-called the PCR reads with MiXCR. The sample contains about a million distinct CDR3 sequences, about 31% of which appear only once. V lost 2 bases to trimming and J lost 5 bases; unmatched junction nucleotides: 12. Germline CDR1 reads LGHNA; CDR2 reads YNFKEQ. This CDR3 contains 18 residues. The origin of this receptor is a boy under three years old who had a stem cell transplant for SCID, so the T cells may come from the graft donor. The specimen comprised PBMCs, mostly from graft donor cells, sampled 360 days after TCRalphabeta/CD19-depleted stem cell transplant. The genes are TRBV4-2 and TRBJ2-3; TRBD1 matches 11 bases. The CDR3, as DNA: TGTGCCAGCAGCCAAACCGCTACCGGGACAGGGGGTGGAGATACGCAGTATTTT. This encodes CASSQTATGTGGGDTQYF.